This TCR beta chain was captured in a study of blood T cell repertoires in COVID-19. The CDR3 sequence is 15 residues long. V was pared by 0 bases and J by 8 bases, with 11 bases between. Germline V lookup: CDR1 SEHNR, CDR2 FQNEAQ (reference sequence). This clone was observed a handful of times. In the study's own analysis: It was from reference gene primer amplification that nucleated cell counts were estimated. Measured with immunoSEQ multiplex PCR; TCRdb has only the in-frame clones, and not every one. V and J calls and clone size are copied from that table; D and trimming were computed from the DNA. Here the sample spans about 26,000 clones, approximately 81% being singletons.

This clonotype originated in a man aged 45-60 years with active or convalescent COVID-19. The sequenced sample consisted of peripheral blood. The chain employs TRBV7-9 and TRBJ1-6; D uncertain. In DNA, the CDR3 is TGTGCCAGCAGCTTAGCCCCGGCGGGTGATTCACCCCTCCACTTT. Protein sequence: CASSLAPAGDSPLHF.